This paragraph covers one T cell receptor beta chain sequence. Antigen: not known. The data were obtained in a study of T cell responses to AZD1222 COVID-19 vaccine. Study-level findings and limits: Scientists sampled the repertoires only once the peak T cell response had passed. Seropositive at baseline were only a handful of AZD1222 recipients. Spike-specific TCR breadth rose after two AZD1222 doses, and depth rose as well. Most donors were white British and more were female, and clonal diversity was possibly underestimated.

The CDR3 is 10 residues long. Germline V CDR1 and CDR2: SQVTM, ANQGSEA. J was trimmed by 10 bases and V by 6 bases; bases with no gene match: 5. Some clones are missing from TCRdb's copy, which holds only in-frame ones; the method was immunoSEQ multiplex PCR. The top ten clones hold 4.3% of a sample with 150,000 or so clones, around 90% of them seen once. The sequenced sample was peripheral blood, obtained 28 days after the second dose of the MenACWY control vaccine. The TCR sequence derives from an adult who received the MenACWY meningococcal vaccine as a control. The rearrangement joins TRBV29-1 to TRBJ1-1; 7 bases agree with TRBD1. For the CDR3, the DNA is TGCAGCGTGGACAGGTTCGGAGCTTTCTTT. Its protein is CSVDRFGAFF.